Presented here are 29 T cell receptor beta chains from one specimen sequenced in a study of patients and donors after allogeneic stem cell transplantation (dated by TCRdb to 2018 to 2021). Library prep was done by RT-PCR. The listed sequencing device is NextSeq 550. TCRdb's own reprocessing of the public reads used fastp at Q25 and MiXCR and kept productive beta chains. Here each entry gathers all rows of one CDR3 protein and keeps the most common genes and DNA. In all, the sample holds tens of thousands of distinct CDR3 sequences, and 5% of those were seen once. About 2.5% of the sample is taken by the ten largest. The sequenced sample consisted of blood, either unsorted or a sorted T cell fraction (not recorded which). The receptors were sampled from a human donor who was either an allogeneic HSCT recipient or a stem cell or donor lymphocyte infusion donor (not recorded which). It is not recorded whose cells these are; they may come from a transplant donor.

This clonotype appeared many times. The genes are TRBV5-1 and TRBJ2-1, with 7 bases aligning to TRBD2. Germline loops: CDR1 SGHRS, CDR2 YFSETQ. The trim removed 0 bases at V and 0 bases at J, leaving 3 bases unmatched. The CDR3 length is 16 residues. As DNA, the CDR3 is TGCGCCAGCAGCTTGGGGGGAGGGGCCTCCTACAATGAGCAGTTCTTC. Amino acids: CASSLGGGASYNEQFF.

In this sample, this clonotype turned up many times. This chain uses TRBV30 with TRBJ2-6; D is unclear. CDR3 length equals 14 residues. Trimming pared 0 bases from V and 4 bases from J, leaving 7 bases between. Per the germline V gene, CDR1 is GTSNPN and CDR2 is SVGIG (reference sequence). Here the CDR3 reads CAWSVRTGANVLTF. CDR3 in DNA: TGTGCCTGGAGTGTAAGGACCGGGGCCAACGTCCTGACTTTC.

The chain joins TRBV4-1 to TRBJ1-4; D remains unclear. This CDR3 is 14 amino acids long. Trimming pared 1 base from V and 10 bases from J, leaving 13 bases between. Germline CDR1 is MGHRA and CDR2 is YSYEKL. CDR3 nucleotide sequence: TGCGCCAGCAGCCAAGTAATGATCAACGGAAAACTGTTTTTT. It is translated as CASSQVMINGKLFF.

There are many counts of this clonotype. This chain links TRBV5-1 with TRBJ1-1, with a tentative D call TRBD1 (6 bases). The germline gives CDR1 SGHRS, CDR2 YFSETQ. There are 14 residues in the CDR3. The ends were cut back, 2 bases at V and 7 bases at J, with 15 bases in the middle. CDR3 bases: TGCGCCAGCAGCTTCGGGGTGGGGGCCGATGAAGCTTTCTTT. Amino acids: CASSFGVGADEAFF.

This clonotype was seen a few times. V and J are TRBV6-1 and TRBJ2-2, with 7 nucleotides matching TRBD1. Trimming removed 5 bases from V and 1 base from J; junction bases left unmatched: 4. The CDR3 contains 15 residues. Germline-derived CDR1 and CDR2 are MNHNS and SASEGT. CDR3 protein: CASSHRTGNTGELFF. For the CDR3, the DNA is TGTGCCAGCAGTCACCGGACAGGGAACACCGGGGAGCTGTTTTTT.

This clonotype was found many times. The rearrangement links TRBV6-1 to TRBJ2-2, with D uncertain. V dropped 4 bases and J dropped 6 bases, with 9 bases sitting between them. The V gene's germline CDR1 is MNHNS and CDR2 SASEGT. This CDR3 has 13 residues. Here the CDR3 reads CASSASGSGELFF. DNA for the CDR3: TGTGCCAGCAGTGCTAGTGGGTCCGGGGAGCTGTTTTTT.

The gene calls are TRBV11-2 and TRBJ1-5; D not resolved. The germline V gene encodes CDR1 SGHAT and CDR2 FQNNGV. The CDR3 runs to 13 residues. V was cut by 0 bases and J by 5 bases, with 5 bases left in between. The DNA of the CDR3 is TGTGCCAGCAGCTTAGATTGGCATCAGCCCCAGCATTTT. It is translated as CASSLDWHQPQHF.

Ten or more counts support this clonotype. V is TRBV2 and J is TRBJ2-3; no definite D call. Germline CDR1 and CDR2: SNHLY and FYNNEI. The CDR3 loop spans 13 amino acids. V gave up 6 bases and J gave up 6 bases, with 13 bases separating them. CDR3 sequence: CASSAASRDTQYF. The CDR3 nucleotides are TGTGCCAGCAGCGCCGCCAGTAGGGATACGCAGTATTTT.

In its sample, this clonotype was seen many times. The V gene is TRBV28, the J gene TRBJ2-1; 8 bases map to TRBD1. Germline CDR1 and CDR2: MDHEN and SYDVKM. V was pared by 4 bases and J by 6 bases, with 8 bases of the junction left unmatched. CDR3 length: 15 amino acids. CDR3 bases: TGTGCCAGCAGTTCTCTGACAGGGGCGGGCAATGAGCAGTTCTTC. Protein: CASSSLTGAGNEQFF.

This clonotype has a count of ten or more. The CDR3 loop reads CASSNRQGPAKNIQYF. CDR3 bases: TGTGCCAGCAGTAATCGACAGGGACCGGCCAAAAACATTCAGTACTTC. The gene calls are TRBV12-3 or TRBV12-4 and TRBJ2-4; 7 bases agree with TRBD1. With 5 bases clipped from V and 1 base from J, the junction kept 8 bases outside the gene matches. The CDR3 length is 16 residues.

A few counts support this clonotype. V gene TRBV20-1 combines with J gene TRBJ2-7, with TRBD2 as a possible D gene (5 bases). CDR3 length: 11 amino acids. Germline assignment: CDR1 DFQATT and CDR2 SNEGSKA (reference sequence). V dropped 7 bases and J dropped 5 bases, with 12 bases sitting between them. The CDR3 DNA follows: TGCAGTGTCGAACGAGGGAACGAGCAGTACTTC. Its translation is CSVERGNEQYF.

This sequence joins TRBV6-1 and TRBJ1-1, with TRBD1 matching 10 bases. Germline V gene lookup returns CDR1 MNHNS and CDR2 SASEGT. The V gene end was trimmed by 6 bases and the J gene end by 2 bases; junction bases not matched to a gene: 9. This CDR3 contains 16 residues. CDR3 sequence reads: CASRIYGTGENTEAFF. The CDR3 DNA reads TGTGCCAGCAGGATATACGGGACAGGGGAAAACACTGAAGCTTTCTTT.

This clonotype has a count of ten or more. This sequence joins TRBV7-9 and TRBJ2-2; D possibly corresponds to TRBD1 (6 bases). This CDR3 spans 14 amino acids. Germline V lookup: CDR1 SEHNR, CDR2 FQNEAQ (reference sequence). V was clipped by 4 bases and J by 5 bases, with 11 bases between them. The CDR3 DNA reads as TGTGCCAGCAGCTCGGTACAGGGTACCGGGGAGCTGTTTTTT. Residues: CASSSVQGTGELFF. Complete variable domain (other parts from reference TRBV7-9 and TRBJ2-2): DTGVSQNPRHKITKRGQNVTFRCDPISEHNRLYWYRQTLGQGPEFLTYFQNEAQLEKSRLLSDRFSAERPKGSFSTLEIQRTEQGDSAMYLCASSSVQGTGELFFGEGSRLTVL.

This clonotype was observed a handful of times. This chain uses TRBV10-3 with TRBJ1-4; possibly TRBD1 for D (5 bases). The CDR3 totals 13 residues. Trimming removed 10 bases from V and 8 bases from J, with 17 bases in between. Germline V gene lookup returns CDR1 ENHRY and CDR2 SYGVKD. The CDR3 nucleotides read TGTGCCACGGCGGTGCGGGGCGACGAAAAACTGTTTTTT. It translates to CATAVRGDEKLFF.

In this sample, this clonotype turned up many times. The rearrangement uses TRBV5-1 and TRBJ1-1, with D possibly being TRBD1 (6 bases). This CDR3 spans 18 amino acids. Trimming pared 4 bases from V and 0 bases from J, leaving 22 bases between. In germline, CDR1 is SGHRS, CDR2 YFSETQ. This chain's CDR3 is CASSRLPPGPGVNTEAFF. The CDR3 DNA sequence: TGCGCCAGCAGCCGACTCCCCCCCGGCCCAGGGGTGAACACTGAAGCTTTCTTT.

This clonotype has at least ten counts. The chain joins TRBV24-1 to TRBJ2-7; 9 bases are shared with TRBD2. Germline V lookup: CDR1 KGHDR, CDR2 SFDVKD. The ends lost 7 bases at V and 2 bases at J; junction bases unmatched: 8. CDR3 length: 15 residues. The CDR3 here is CATRHCAGGTYEQYF. CDR3 bases: TGTGCCACCAGACACTGTGCGGGAGGGACCTACGAGCAGTACTTC.

This clonotype appeared a few times. The genes are TRBV14 and TRBJ1-1, with a tentative D call TRBD1 (5 bases). Germline CDR1 and CDR2: SGHDN and FVKESK. V lost 0 bases and J 1 base, leaving 9 bases between the germline ends. This CDR3 contains 15 residues. The CDR3 region has the DNA TGTGCCAGCAGCCAAGAAAGGGGCTGGAACACTGAAGCTTTCTTT. Amino acids: CASSQERGWNTEAFF.

By sample share, this clonotype is medium-sized. The chain joins TRBV18 to TRBJ2-5; the D gene is possibly TRBD1 (6 bases). This CDR3 is 14 amino acids long. The ends were cut back, 2 bases at V and 3 bases at J, with 10 bases in the middle. The germline gives CDR1 KGHSH, CDR2 LQKENI. CDR3 protein: CASSPNRAEETQYF. Written as DNA, the CDR3 is TGTGCCAGCTCACCAAACAGGGCCGAAGAGACCCAGTACTTC.

This clonotype was recorded at least ten times. The chain employs TRBV19 and TRBJ1-6; the D gene is possibly TRBD1 (6 bases). Germline V gives CDR1 LNHDA, CDR2 SQIVND (reference sequence). Trimming removed 4 bases from V and 2 bases from J, with 9 bases in between. CDR3 length: 15 amino acids. The CDR3 region is CASSRGAAYNSPLHF. CDR3 DNA: TGTGCCAGTAGTAGGGGGGCCGCCTATAATTCACCCCTCCACTTT.

This clonotype occurred many times. The chain employs TRBV5-1 and TRBJ2-2, with D hard to call. CDR3 size: 14 residues. Germline assignment: CDR1 SGHRS and CDR2 YFSETQ. Trimming took 5 bases from V and 1 from J, leaving 9 bases between them. CDR3 in DNA: TGCGCCAGCAGAATAGGCTTGAACACCGGGGAGCTGTTTTTT. The encoded protein is CASRIGLNTGELFF.

This clonotype was counted only a few times. The chain is built from TRBV5-4 and TRBJ2-3; 8 bases align to TRBD2. The CDR3 runs to 14 residues. Per germline, CDR1 SGHNT and CDR2 YYREEE (reference sequence). J gave up 3 bases and V 4 bases, and 4 bases lay outside the gene matches. The CDR3 region has the DNA TGTGCCAGCAGCGCTCGACTAGCGACAGATACGCAGTATTTT. Translated, it gives CASSARLATDTQYF.

The sample holds many counts of this clonotype. This rearrangement joins TRBV20-1 to TRBJ2-6; D is unclear. The germline V gene has CDR1 DFQATT and CDR2 SNEGSKA (reference sequence). The CDR3 has 13 amino acids. V lost 4 bases and J 2 bases, leaving 6 bases between the germline ends. As DNA, the CDR3 is TGCAGTGCTACCGGACCTGGGGCCAACGTCCTGACTTTC. It specifies CSATGPGANVLTF.

The sample holds many counts of this clonotype. CDR3: CASTERAGALGGYTF. The CDR3 DNA follows: TGTGCCAGCACCGAGCGGGCCGGGGCGCTTGGGGGCTACACCTTC. The V gene is TRBV3-1, the J gene TRBJ1-2; tentatively, D is TRBD1 (5 bases). The CDR3 is made up of 15 amino acids. With 7 bases removed from V and 8 bases from J, the gap between germline ends came to 23 bases. The V gene's germline CDR1 is LGHDT and CDR2 YNNKEL (reference sequence).

This clonotype was picked up many times. V is TRBV15 and J is TRBJ1-1; a weak D match, TRBD1 (5 bases). The V end lost 1 base, the J end lost 0 bases, and 15 bases lay between the germline ends. The CDR3 contains 17 residues. CDR1 is LNHNV, CDR2 YYDKDF, per germline (reference sequence). CDR3 DNA: TGTGCCACCAGCAGAGTAAGGACATTAGACATGAACACTGAAGCTTTCTTT. This encodes CATSRVRTLDMNTEAFF.

Many counts were recorded for this clonotype. The chain has TRBV2 and TRBJ1-2; D is unresolved. V was shortened by 4 bases and J by 14 bases, with 11 bases between the two germline ends. The CDR3 totals 10 residues. Germline V lookup: CDR1 SNHLY, CDR2 FYNNEI. CDR3 sequence: CASSGAAKTF. CDR3 DNA sequence: TGTGCCAGCAGTGGGGCGGCGAAAACCTTC.

The chain joins TRBV6-2 or TRBV6-3 to TRBJ2-3, with 8 bases that match TRBD2. V shed 10 bases and J 4 bases; nucleotides not matched to a gene: 10. This CDR3 has 14 amino acids. Germline V CDR1 and CDR2: MNHEY, SVGEGT. CDR3 DNA: TGTGCCACCCTCGGGGTAGCGGGATCAGATACGCAGTATTTT. Amino acid sequence: CATLGVAGSDTQYF.

The chain is built from TRBV6-1 and TRBJ2-7; 10 bases map to TRBD2. Germline CDR1 is MNHNS and CDR2 is SASEGT. After removal of 4 bases from V and 6 bases from J, the junction contained 15 bases not matched to a gene. The CDR3 is 17 amino acids. The CDR3 nucleotides are TGTGCCAGCAGTGCGACTGGGGGGCGGCTAGCGGGAGTCGAGCAGTACTTC. This gives the protein CASSATGGRLAGVEQYF.

This clonotype has a count of ten or more. The chain joins TRBV19 to TRBJ2-1; 7 bases agree with TRBD2. Germline assignment: CDR1 LNHDA and CDR2 SQIVND (reference sequence). V gave up 5 bases and J gave up 7 bases; unmatched junction bases: 8. The CDR3 spans 14 residues. The CDR3 reads CASSAHEGGNEQFF. CDR3 bases: TGTGCCAGTAGTGCTCATGAGGGAGGGAATGAGCAGTTCTTC.

This clonotype occurred many times. The chain links TRBV5-6 to TRBJ1-2, with a weak D call TRBD1 (6 bases). This CDR3 has 13 residues. V was trimmed by 2 bases and J by 6 bases, leaving 11 bases between them. Germline V gene lookup returns CDR1 SGHDT and CDR2 YYEEEE. CDR3 loop: CASSFGRGHGYTF. DNA of the CDR3: TGTGCCAGCAGCTTCGGTCGGGGGCATGGCTACACCTTC.